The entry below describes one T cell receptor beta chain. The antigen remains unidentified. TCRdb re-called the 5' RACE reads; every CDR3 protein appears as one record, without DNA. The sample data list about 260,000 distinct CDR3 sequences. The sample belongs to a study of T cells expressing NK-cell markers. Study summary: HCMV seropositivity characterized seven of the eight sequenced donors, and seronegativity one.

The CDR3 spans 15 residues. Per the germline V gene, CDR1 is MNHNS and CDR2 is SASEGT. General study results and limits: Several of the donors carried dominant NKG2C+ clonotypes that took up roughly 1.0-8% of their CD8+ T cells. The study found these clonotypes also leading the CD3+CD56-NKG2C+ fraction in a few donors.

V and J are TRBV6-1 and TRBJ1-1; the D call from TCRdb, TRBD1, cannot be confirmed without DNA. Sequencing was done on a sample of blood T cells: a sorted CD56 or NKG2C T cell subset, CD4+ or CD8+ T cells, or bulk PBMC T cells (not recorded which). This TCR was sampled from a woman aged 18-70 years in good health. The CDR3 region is CASSPPGTGDTEAFF.